These T cell receptor beta chains were read from a single sample in a study of blood T cell repertoires in COVID-19. Assay used: immunoSEQ multiplex PCR; TCRdb lists only in-frame clones, some missing. The sample lists roughly 140,000 clones, 80% to 90% occurring once. Material: peripheral blood. The receptors were gathered from a human donor with acute or convalescent COVID-19. The donor label of this sample is uncertain. CDR3s leave out the opening cysteine and the closing phenylalanine or tryptophan.

V gene	J gene	CDR3 protein
TRBV5-1	TRBJ2-1	ASTSSTGLNEQF
TRBV5-1	TRBJ2-7	ASSFGQGPLNEQY
TRBV7-6	TRBJ1-2	ASSLSLGGDGYT
TRBV18	TRBJ1-1	ASSRQGGTEAF
TRBV30	TRBJ1-3	AWSGQGSGDTIY
TRBV18	TRBJ1-5	ASSPGQGGTPQH
TRBV24-1	TRBJ2-3	ATSDLTGVDTQY
TRBV29-1	TRBJ2-1	SITGGPHNEQF
TRBV10-1	TRBJ2-1	ASSVGGTGKSEQF
TRBV19	TRBJ1-6	ATRKKEGYNSPLH
TRBV6-5	TRBJ2-2	ASKVGRNAGELF
TRBV4-1	TRBJ2-7	ASSQRSMEPYEQY
TRBV27	TRBJ1-2	ASSLDRFGYGYT
TRBV9	TRBJ2-5	ASSSYLRTGEMETQY